The 10 T cell receptor beta chains reported below all come from one sample, sequenced in a study of OX40 agonist ivuxolimab in advanced cancers. Using immunoSEQ multiplex PCR, the repertoire was profiled, and TCRdb retains in-frame clones only, with some absent. Of tens of thousands of clones in the sample, about 85% were seen once. Specimen: CD4+ or CD8+ T cells sorted from blood, collected in a trial of the OX40 agonist ivuxolimab. These TCRs come from an adult with an advanced solid tumor such as melanoma, head and neck, liver or kidney cancer.

The rearrangement joins TRBV6-1 to TRBJ1-3; a possible D gene is TRBD1 (5 bases). The CDR3 is made up of 16 amino acids. V was pared by 3 bases and J by 0 bases, with 12 bases between. CDR1 and CDR2 from the germline V gene are MNHNS and SASEGT. CDR3 nucleotides: TGTGCCAGCAGTGATTGGACATCCGGCTCTGGAAACACCATATATTTT. Protein sequence: CASSDWTSGSGNTIYF.

The V and J genes are TRBV21-1 and TRBJ2-6; the table's D gene call, TRBD1, was not cross checked with the DNA. TRBV21-1 is a pseudogene. This CDR3 comprises 16 residues. DNA of the CDR3: TGTGCCACCTCCGGGACAGAAGTTTCTGGGGCCAACGTCCTGACTTTC. Translation gives CATSGTEVSGANVLTF.

The chain couples TRBV7-3 to TRBJ2-3; D gene ambiguous. In germline, CDR1 is SGHTA, CDR2 FQGTGA. This CDR3 contains 13 residues. Trimming took off 4 bases at V and 1 base at J, with 6 bases between the two ends. CDR3 nucleotide sequence: TGTGCCAGCAGCTCAAAGGGCACAGATACGCAGTATTTT. Its translation is CASSSKGTDTQYF. Filled out from reference TRBV7-3 and TRBJ2-3, the complete variable domain reads GAGVSQTPSNKVTEKGKYVELRCDPISGHTALYWYRQSLGQGPEFLIYFQGTGAADDSGLPNDRFFAVRPEGSVSTLKIQRTERGDSAVYLCASSSKGTDTQYFGPGTRLTVL.

The chain combines TRBV9 with TRBJ2-7, with D tentatively TRBD1 or TRBD2 (7 bases each). The CDR3 has 18 amino acids. CDR1 is SGDLS and CDR2 is YYNGEE in the germline V gene. Deletions cut 0 bases from V and 1 base from J, with 20 bases between. The CDR3 nucleotides are TGTGCCAGCAGCGTAGGAGCAGGGGGGACTATAAGTTCCTACGAGCAGTACTTC. Protein product: CASSVGAGGTISSYEQYF.

Only one count was recorded for this clone. The chain joins TRBV2 to TRBJ1-2; 11 positions match TRBD1. The germline gives CDR1 SNHLY, CDR2 FYNNEI. After removal of 7 bases from V and 8 bases from J, the junction contained 3 bases not matched to a gene. The length of the CDR3 is 12 residues. CDR3 DNA sequence: TGTGCCAGCAAGGGACAGGGGGGAGGCTACACCTTC. Its protein is CASKGQGGGYTF.

The V call is TRBV21-1, the J call TRBJ1-2; no check of the table's D call, TRBD1, against the DNA was made. TRBV21-1 is a known pseudogene. The length of the CDR3 is 17 residues. The CDR3 is CASSKLALLGHSYGYTF. In nucleotides, the CDR3 is TGTGCCAGCAGCAAACTCGCCCTACTGGGACATAGCTATGGCTACACCTTC.

The chain joins TRBV6-1 to TRBJ2-2; D uncertain. The germline V gene encodes CDR1 MNHNS and CDR2 SASEGT. V was shortened by 8 bases and J by 2 bases, with 12 bases between the two germline ends. The CDR3 is 14 residues long. The CDR3 DNA reads as TGTGCCAGCGCGACGTGGGTTAACACCGGGGAGCTGTTTTTT. Translation: CASATWVNTGELFF.

The rearrangement links TRBV28 to TRBJ1-5; tentative D call: TRBD1 (6 bases). Germline V gene lookup returns CDR1 MDHEN and CDR2 SYDVKM. The CDR3 length is 17 residues. Trimming shortened V by 5 bases and J by 2 bases, and 19 bases separated the two germline ends. The CDR3 nucleotides are TGTGCCAGCAGTCCCCGGGGAGGGGGTCGAGGCAATCAGCCCCAGCATTTT. The encoded protein is CASSPRGGGRGNQPQHF.

The chain carries TRBV18 and TRBJ2-5, with TRBD1 as a possible D gene (6 bases). There are 14 residues in the CDR3. Germline lookup yields CDR1 KGHSH and CDR2 LQKENI. V gave up 0 bases and J gave up 4 bases, with 9 bases separating them. This CDR3 reads CASSPPVGGETQYF. CDR3 nucleotides: TGTGCCAGCTCACCACCGGTAGGGGGAGAGACCCAGTACTTC.

The chain is built from TRBV10-3 and TRBJ2-1; D might be TRBD2 (6 bases). The CDR3 runs 14 residues. Germline V CDR1 and CDR2: ENHRY, SYGVKD. V was trimmed by 0 bases and J by 8 bases, leaving 11 bases between them. Here the CDR3 DNA reads TGTGCCATCAGTGAGTCGGAGGGTGTCTATGAGCAGTTCTTC. It specifies CAISESEGVYEQFF.